The T cell receptor beta chain under discussion was sequenced for a study of immune evolution from preneoplasia to lung adenocarcinoma. Overall study findings and caveats: Later-stage lesions seemingly showed higher T cell density and diversity than normal lung. From normal lung to invasive adenocarcinoma, top clone frequencies appeared to decrease.

A note on this clone: Its specificity is not known.

Each case's diagnosis was confirmed by two pathologists on H&E. TCRdb keeps only in-frame clones here, not all; method: immunoSEQ multiplex PCR. Among fewer than 6,000 clones, about four fifths were seen once, and the ten largest hold roughly a tenth. Germline CDR1 and CDR2: SGDLS and YYNGEE. V was pared by 3 bases and J by 6 bases, with 13 bases between. The CDR3 extends over 14 amino acids. The receptor was isolated from a person aged 50-69 years with lung adenocarcinoma. The sample consisted of FFPE normal lung tissue adjacent to the tumor. The rearrangement uses TRBV9 and TRBJ1-5, with D possibly matching TRBD1 (5 bases). This CDR3 reads CASSAGTSRQPQHF. Here the CDR3 DNA reads TGTGCCAGCAGCGCAGGGACTTCTCGTCAGCCCCAGCATTTT.